What follows is one TCR beta chain and its context. Sequencing used immunoSEQ multiplex PCR; TCRdb keeps in-frame clones, though not all of them. The sample consists of about 97,000 clones, around 83% of them appearing once. This entry comes from a study of T cell responses to AZD1222 COVID-19 vaccine. Germline CDR1 is LNHDA and CDR2 is SQIVND (reference sequence). This CDR3 region has 14 residues. With 7 bases removed from V and 0 bases from J, the gap between germline ends came to 7 bases. V usage is TRBV19 and J usage is TRBJ2-6, with unresolved D. The origin of this receptor is an adult in good health. Sequenced here: peripheral blood, sampled on day 0 of AZD1222 vaccination. The CDR3 nucleotides are TGTGCCAGTAACGGCAACTCTGGGGCCAACGTCCTGACTTTC. It specifies CASNGNSGANVLTF.